This T cell receptor beta chain comes out of a study of glioma-infiltrating T cells after dendritic cell vaccination. As for the study in general: Dendritic cell vaccine was injected intradermally three times, biweekly.

Per germline, CDR1 MNHNS and CDR2 SASEGT. V was pared by 5 bases and J by 3 bases, with 2 bases of the junction left unmatched. CDR3 length: 15 amino acids. Primers: 60 V beta forward and 13 J beta reverse. The method was immunoSEQ multiplex PCR; TCRdb's version includes in-frame clones alone and lacks a portion of them. Of fewer than 110,000 clones in the sample, roughly 79% were seen once. J is TRBJ2-3 and V is TRBV6-1; 13 nucleotides match TRBD2. This specimen was blood, taken before dendritic cell vaccination. The receptor comes from a human donor with glioblastoma. The DNA for the CDR3 is TGTGCCAGCAGTCCACTAGCGGGGGGGACAGATACGCAGTATTTT. Translation gives CASSPLAGGTDTQYF.